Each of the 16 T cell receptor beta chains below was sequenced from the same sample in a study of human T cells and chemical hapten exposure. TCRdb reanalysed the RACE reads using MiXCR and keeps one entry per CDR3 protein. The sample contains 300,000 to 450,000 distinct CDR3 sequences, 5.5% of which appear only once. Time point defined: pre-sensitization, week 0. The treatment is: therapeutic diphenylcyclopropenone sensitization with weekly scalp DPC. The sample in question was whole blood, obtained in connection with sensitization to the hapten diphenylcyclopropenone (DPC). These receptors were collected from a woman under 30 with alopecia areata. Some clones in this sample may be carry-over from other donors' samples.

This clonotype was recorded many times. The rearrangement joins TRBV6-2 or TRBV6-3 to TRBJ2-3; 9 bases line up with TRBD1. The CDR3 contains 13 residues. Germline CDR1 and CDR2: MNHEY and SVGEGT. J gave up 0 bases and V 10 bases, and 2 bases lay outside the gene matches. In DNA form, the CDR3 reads TGTGCCATCGGACAGGGGAGCACAGATACGCAGTATTTT. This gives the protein CAIGQGSTDTQYF.

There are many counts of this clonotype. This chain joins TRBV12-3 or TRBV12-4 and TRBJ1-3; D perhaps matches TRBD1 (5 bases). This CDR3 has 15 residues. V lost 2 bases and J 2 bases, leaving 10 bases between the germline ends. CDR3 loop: CASSLQGVAGNTIYF. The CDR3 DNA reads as TGTGCCAGCAGTTTACAAGGGGTTGCTGGAAACACCATATATTTT.

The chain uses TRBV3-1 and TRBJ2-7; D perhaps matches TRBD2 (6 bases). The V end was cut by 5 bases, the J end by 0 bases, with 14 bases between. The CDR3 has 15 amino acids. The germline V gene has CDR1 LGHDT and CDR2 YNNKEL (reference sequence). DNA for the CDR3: TGTGCCAGCAGCGGGAGGCACCTGAGCTCCTACGAGCAGTACTTC. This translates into CASSGRHLSSYEQYF.

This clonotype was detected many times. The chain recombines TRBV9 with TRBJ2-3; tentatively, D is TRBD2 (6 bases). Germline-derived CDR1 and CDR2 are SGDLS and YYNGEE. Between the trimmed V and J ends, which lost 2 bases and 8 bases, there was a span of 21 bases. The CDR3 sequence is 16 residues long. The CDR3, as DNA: TGTGCCAGCAGCGTTCGGGACTTCCTACCCCAGGCTACGCAGTATTTT. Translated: CASSVRDFLPQATQYF.

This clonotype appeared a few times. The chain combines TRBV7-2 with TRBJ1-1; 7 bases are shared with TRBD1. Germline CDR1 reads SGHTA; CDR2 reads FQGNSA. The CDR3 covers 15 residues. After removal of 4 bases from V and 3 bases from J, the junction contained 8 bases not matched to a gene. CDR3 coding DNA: TGTGCCAGCAGCTCCAAGAGACAGGGCCACACTGAAGCTTTCTTT. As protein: CASSSKRQGHTEAFF. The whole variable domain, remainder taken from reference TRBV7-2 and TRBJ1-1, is GAGVSQSPSNKVTEKGKDVELRCDPISGHTALYWYRQSLGQGLEFLIYFQGNSAPDKSGLPSDRFSAERTGGSVSTLTIQRTQQEDSAVYLCASSSKRQGHTEAFFGQGTRLTVV.

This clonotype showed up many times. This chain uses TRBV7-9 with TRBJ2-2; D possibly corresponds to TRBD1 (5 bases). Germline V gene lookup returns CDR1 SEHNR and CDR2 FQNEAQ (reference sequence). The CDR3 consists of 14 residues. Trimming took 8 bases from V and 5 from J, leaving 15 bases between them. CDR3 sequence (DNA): TGTGCCAGCTCCAAGAGGACACCAACCGGGGAGCTGTTTTTT. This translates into CASSKRTPTGELFF. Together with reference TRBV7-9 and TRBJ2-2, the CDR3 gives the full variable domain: DTGVSQNPRHKITKRGQNVTFRCDPISEHNRLYWYRQTLGQGPEFLTYFQNEAQLEKSRLLSDRFSAERPKGSFSTLEIQRTEQGDSAMYLCASSKRTPTGELFFGEGSRLTVL.

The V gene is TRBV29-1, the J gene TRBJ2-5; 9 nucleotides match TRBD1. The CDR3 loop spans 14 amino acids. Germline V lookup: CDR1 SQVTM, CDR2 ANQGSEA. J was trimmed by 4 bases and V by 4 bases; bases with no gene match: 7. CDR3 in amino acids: CSVVRTGVLETQYF. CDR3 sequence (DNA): TGCAGCGTTGTCAGGACAGGGGTACTAGAGACCCAGTACTTC.

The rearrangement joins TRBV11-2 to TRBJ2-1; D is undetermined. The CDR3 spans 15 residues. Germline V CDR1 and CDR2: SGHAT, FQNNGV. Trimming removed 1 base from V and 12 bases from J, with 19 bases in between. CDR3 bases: TGTGCCAGCAGCTTAGCCCCTCGGACCTCCCGAGGGCAGTTCTTC. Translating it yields CASSLAPRTSRGQFF.

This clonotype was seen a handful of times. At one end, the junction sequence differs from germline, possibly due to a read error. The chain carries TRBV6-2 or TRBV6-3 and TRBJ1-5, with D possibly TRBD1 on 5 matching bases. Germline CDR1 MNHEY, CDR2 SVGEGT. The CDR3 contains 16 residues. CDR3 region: CASSYFEGRFGQPQHF. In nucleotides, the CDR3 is TGTGCCAGCAGCTACTTTGAGGGGCGCTTCGGTCAGCCCCAGCATTTT.

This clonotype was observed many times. The CDR3 DNA is TGTGCCAGCAGCTCAAATTATCTGGAAGGGGGCCTCACCCAGGACACCGGGGAGCTGTTTTTT. This codes for CASSSNYLEGGLTQDTGELFF. The chain links TRBV5-6 to TRBJ2-2; 7 bases map to TRBD1. The CDR3 totals 21 residues. V was pared by 3 bases and J by 3 bases, with 23 bases of the junction left unmatched. Looked up from germline, CDR1 is SGHDT and CDR2 is YYEEEE. The entire variable domain, with the rest obtained from reference TRBV5-6 and TRBJ2-2, is as follows: DAGVTQSPTHLIKTRGQQVTLRCSPKSGHDTVSWYQQALGQGPQFIFQYYEEEERQRGNFPDRFSGHQFPNYSSELNVNALLLGDSALYLCASSSNYLEGGLTQDTGELFFGEGSRLTVL.

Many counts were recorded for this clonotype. The CDR3 DNA reads as TGTGCCAGCAGTATCGACAGGACTTCCTACGAGCAGTACTTC. Protein sequence: CASSIDRTSYEQYF. The rearrangement uses TRBV2 and TRBJ2-7; maybe TRBD1 (6 bases). V shed 5 bases and J shed 1 base, with 12 bases lying between them. The CDR3 spans 14 residues. Per germline, CDR1 SNHLY and CDR2 FYNNEI.

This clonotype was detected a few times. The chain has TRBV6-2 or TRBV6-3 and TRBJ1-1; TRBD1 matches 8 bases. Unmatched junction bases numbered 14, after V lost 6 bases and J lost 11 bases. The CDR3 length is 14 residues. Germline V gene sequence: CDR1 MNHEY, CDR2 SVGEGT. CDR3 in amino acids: CASSSGQANSGAFF. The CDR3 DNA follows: TGTGCCAGCAGCTCGGGACAGGCTAATTCCGGGGCTTTCTTT.

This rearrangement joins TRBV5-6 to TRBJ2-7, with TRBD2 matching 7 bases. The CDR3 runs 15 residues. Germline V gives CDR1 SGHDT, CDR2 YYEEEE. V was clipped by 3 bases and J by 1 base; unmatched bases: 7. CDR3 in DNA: TGTGCCAGCAGCTCAGCGGGACGGGGGTCCTACGAGCAGTACTTC. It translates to CASSSAGRGSYEQYF. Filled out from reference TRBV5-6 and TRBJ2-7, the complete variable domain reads DAGVTQSPTHLIKTRGQQVTLRCSPKSGHDTVSWYQQALGQGPQFIFQYYEEEERQRGNFPDRFSGHQFPNYSSELNVNALLLGDSALYLCASSSAGRGSYEQYFGPGTRLTVT.

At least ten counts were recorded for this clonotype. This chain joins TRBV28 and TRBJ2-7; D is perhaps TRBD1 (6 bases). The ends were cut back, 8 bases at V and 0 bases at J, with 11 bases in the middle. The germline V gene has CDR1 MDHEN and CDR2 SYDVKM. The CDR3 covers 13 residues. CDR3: CASDTGSSYEQYF. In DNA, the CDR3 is TGTGCCAGCGACACAGGGAGCTCCTACGAGCAGTACTTC. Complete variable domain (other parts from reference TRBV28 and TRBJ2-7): DVKVTQSSRYLVKRTGEKVFLECVQDMDHENMFWYRQDPGLGLRLIYFSYDVKMKEKGDIPEGYSVSREKKERFSLILESASTNQTSMYLCASDTGSSYEQYFGPGTRLTVT.

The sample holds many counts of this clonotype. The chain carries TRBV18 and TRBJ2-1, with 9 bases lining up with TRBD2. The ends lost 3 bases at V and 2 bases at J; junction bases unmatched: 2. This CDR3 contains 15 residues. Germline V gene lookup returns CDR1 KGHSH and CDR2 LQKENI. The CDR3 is CASSPASGAYNEQFF. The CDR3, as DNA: TGTGCCAGCTCACCGGCTAGCGGGGCCTACAATGAGCAGTTCTTC. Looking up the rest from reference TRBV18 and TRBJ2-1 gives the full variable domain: NAGVMQNPRHLVRRRGQEARLRCSPMKGHSHVYWYRQLPEEGLKFMVYLQKENIIDESGMPKERFSAEFPKEGPSILRIQQVVRGDSAAYFCASSPASGAYNEQFFGPGTRLTVL.

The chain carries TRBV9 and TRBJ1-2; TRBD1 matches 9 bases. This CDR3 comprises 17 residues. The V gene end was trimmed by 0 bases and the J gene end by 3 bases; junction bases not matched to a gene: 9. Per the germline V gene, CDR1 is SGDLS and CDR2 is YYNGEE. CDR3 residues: CASSVATGQGQDYGYTF. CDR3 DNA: TGTGCCAGCAGCGTAGCTACAGGACAGGGGCAAGACTATGGCTACACCTTC.